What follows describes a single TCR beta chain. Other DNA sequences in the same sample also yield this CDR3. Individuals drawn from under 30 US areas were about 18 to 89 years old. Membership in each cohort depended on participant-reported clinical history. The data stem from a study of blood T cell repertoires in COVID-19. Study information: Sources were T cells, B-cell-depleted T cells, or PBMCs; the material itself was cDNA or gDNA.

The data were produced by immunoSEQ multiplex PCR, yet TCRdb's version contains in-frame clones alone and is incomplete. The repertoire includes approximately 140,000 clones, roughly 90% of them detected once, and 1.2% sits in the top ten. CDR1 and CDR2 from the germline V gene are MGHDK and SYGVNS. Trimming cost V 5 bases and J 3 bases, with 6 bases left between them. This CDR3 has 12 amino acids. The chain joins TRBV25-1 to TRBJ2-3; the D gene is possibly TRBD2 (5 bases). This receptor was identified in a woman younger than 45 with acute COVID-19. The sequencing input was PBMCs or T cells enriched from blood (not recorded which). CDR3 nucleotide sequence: TGTGCCAGCAGTAGAGGGACAGATACGCAGTATTTT. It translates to CASSRGTDTQYF.